One and the same sample provided the 19 T cell receptor beta chains below, sequenced in a study of T cell repertoires in ileal Crohn's disease. Time point defined: neoterminal ileum biopsy at postoperative endoscopy, about 6 months after surgery. Profiled with immunoSEQ multiplex PCR; TCRdb holds only in-frame clones, not every one. The sample yields 55,000 to 65,000 clones, roughly 89% seen once. Sequencing used ileal tissue. The origin of the receptors is an adult with Crohn's disease.

This clone was recorded once. The chain couples TRBV18 to TRBJ2-5; 10 bases are a match to TRBD1. This CDR3 spans 15 amino acids. The V and J ends lost 2 bases and 5 bases, in that order; junction bases with no gene match: 5. The germline CDR1 and CDR2 sequences are KGHSH and LQKENI. CDR3 bases: TGTGCCAGCTCACCAGTGGACAGGGGGTTTGAGACCCAGTACTTC. Translated: CASSPVDRGFETQYF.

J is TRBJ1-2 and V is TRBV5-8; D gene unclear. Germline V gives CDR1 SGHTS, CDR2 YDEGEE. With 0 bases removed from V and 5 bases from J, the gap between germline ends came to 14 bases. CDR3 length equals 15 residues. The CDR3 region is CASSLGPIRSYGYTF. As DNA, the CDR3 is TGTGCCAGCAGCTTGGGCCCTATCAGGTCATATGGCTACACCTTC.

The rearrangement links TRBV5-1 to TRBJ2-3; a possible D gene is TRBD1 (5 bases). The CDR3 is 17 amino acids. The germline V gene has CDR1 SGHRS and CDR2 YFSETQ. Trimming removed 4 bases at V and 2 bases at J, with 20 bases between. The CDR3 DNA is TGCGCCAGCAGCCCCTACAGCCCTAGACAGTTCACAGATACGCAGTATTTT. It yields the protein CASSPYSPRQFTDTQYF.

V and J are TRBV11-2 and TRBJ2-7; 7 bases map to TRBD1. CDR3 length equals 13 residues. Germline CDR1 reads SGHAT; CDR2 reads FQNNGV. The V gene end was trimmed by 5 bases and the J gene end by 2 bases; junction bases not matched to a gene: 3. This chain's CDR3 is CASSLTGTYEQYF. CDR3 nucleotides: TGTGCCAGCAGCCTGACAGGGACCTACGAGCAGTACTTC.

Here the CDR3 reads CASSESGRTEAFF. The CDR3 bases are TGTGCCAGCAGTGAATCGGGTCGGACTGAAGCTTTCTTT. The chain employs TRBV25-1 and TRBJ1-1; no clear D gene. Germline-derived CDR1 and CDR2 are MGHDK and SYGVNS. With 1 base removed from V and 5 bases from J, the gap between germline ends came to 8 bases. The CDR3 length is 13 residues.

The rearrangement links TRBV10-3 to TRBJ1-5; tentative D call: TRBD1 (5 bases). V was pared by 4 bases and J by 2 bases, with 15 bases between. There are 16 residues in the CDR3. Germline values: CDR1 ENHRY, CDR2 SYGVKD. DNA for the CDR3: TGTGCCATCAGTGCCACGGGGGGGAACGGCAATCAGCCCCAGCATTTT. This encodes CAISATGGNGNQPQHF.

This clone has a single count. CDR3 in DNA: TGTGCCAGCAGCTTAGGGGCAAGGGGGCGAATCACCACAGATACGCAGTATTTT. The encoded protein is CASSLGARGRITTDTQYF. V and J are TRBV11-2 and TRBJ2-3, with 7 bases identical to TRBD1. This CDR3 spans 18 amino acids. With V trimmed by 1 base and J by 2 bases, 12 bases remained unmatched. Germline loops: CDR1 SGHAT, CDR2 FQNNGV.

The chain recombines TRBV2 with TRBJ1-4, with D perhaps matching TRBD1 (5 bases). The CDR3 runs to 16 residues. CDR1 is SNHLY, CDR2 FYNNEI, per germline. The ends were cut back, 6 bases at V and 6 bases at J, with 20 bases in the middle. The CDR3: CASRPDRTRVDEKLFF. The CDR3 DNA follows: TGTGCCAGCAGACCGGACCGGACCAGGGTGGATGAAAAACTGTTTTTT.

V and J are TRBV4-2 and TRBJ2-7; 14 bases fit TRBD2. J lost 3 bases, V lost 4 bases, and 5 bases had no gene match. The length of the CDR3 is 16 residues. Germline V gene lookup returns CDR1 LGHNA and CDR2 YNFKEQ. The CDR3 nucleotides read TGTGCCAGCAGCCGTACCGGGACTAGCGGGAGCTACGAGCAGTACTTC. Amino acid sequence: CASSRTGTSGSYEQYF.

The chain couples TRBV2 to TRBJ2-7; TRBD2 matches 9 bases. The CDR3 length is 14 residues. Germline values: CDR1 SNHLY, CDR2 FYNNEI. With V trimmed by 7 bases and J by 0 bases, 4 bases remained unmatched. For the CDR3, the DNA is TGTGCCAGCAACCAGCGGGGGGACTCCTACGAGCAGTACGTC. As protein: CASNQRGDSYEQYV.

J is TRBJ2-7 and V is TRBV7-9, with 9 bases that match TRBD1. From germline, CDR1 is SEHNR and CDR2 FQNEAQ (reference sequence). With 1 base clipped from V and 1 base from J, the junction kept 5 bases outside the gene matches. The CDR3 totals 16 residues. The CDR3 coding sequence is TGTGCCAGCAGCTTAGACCCGGGACAGGGATCCTACGAGCAGTACTTC. Protein product: CASSLDPGQGSYEQYF.

CDR3 loop: CASSLTADQPQHF. The CDR3, as DNA: TGTGCCAGCAGCTTGACAGCAGATCAGCCCCAGCATTTT. The rearrangement joins TRBV5-8 to TRBJ1-5; D gene unclear. The CDR3 runs 13 residues. Germline-derived CDR1 and CDR2 are SGHTS and YDEGEE. With 1 base removed from V and 5 bases from J, the gap between germline ends came to 7 bases.

This clone is a singleton in its sample. The chain is built from TRBV5-6 and TRBJ1-2, with 7 positions matching TRBD1. V lost 0 bases and J lost 8; bases outside the gene matches: 13. Germline V lookup: CDR1 SGHDT, CDR2 YYEEEE. This CDR3 spans 16 amino acids. The CDR3 here is CASSLGMYGDRHGYTF. DNA for the CDR3: TGTGCCAGCAGCTTGGGAATGTATGGGGACAGACACGGCTACACCTTC. The variable domain in full, completed from reference TRBV5-6 and TRBJ1-2, reads DAGVTQSPTHLIKTRGQQVTLRCSPKSGHDTVSWYQQALGQGPQFIFQYYEEEERQRGNFPDRFSGHQFPNYSSELNVNALLLGDSALYLCASSLGMYGDRHGYTFGSGTRLTVV.

The J gene is TRBJ2-7, the V gene TRBV27; 10 bases fit TRBD1. Germline V CDR1 and CDR2: MNHEY, SMNVEV (reference sequence). The CDR3 length is 13 residues. V shed 6 bases, J shed 6 bases, and the junction held 5 bases outside the gene matches. CDR3 residues: CASRGQGTREQYF. Here the CDR3 DNA reads TGTGCCAGCAGGGGACAGGGGACTCGCGAGCAGTACTTC.

The chain is built from TRBV2 and TRBJ1-2; no reliable D call. Germline values: CDR1 SNHLY, CDR2 FYNNEI. The CDR3 contains 15 residues. The germline V and J ends were trimmed by 0 bases and 5 bases, with 13 bases remaining between them. Here the CDR3 reads CASSEAGNSLYGYTF. DNA of the CDR3: TGTGCCAGCAGTGAAGCGGGTAACAGCTTATATGGCTACACCTTC.

CDR3 loop: CASSFGAGGYGYTF. For the CDR3, the DNA is TGTGCCAGCAGTTTTGGTGCAGGGGGATATGGCTACACCTTC. V is TRBV28 and J is TRBJ1-2; TRBD1 matches at 7 bases. Germline V CDR1 and CDR2: MDHEN, SYDVKM. V trimming: 3 bases; J trimming: 5 bases; junction bases outside the gene matches: 6. This CDR3 region has 14 residues.

The V gene is TRBV4-2, the J gene TRBJ2-2; D call uncertain. The CDR3 contains 16 residues. Trimming stripped 0 bases from V and 0 bases from J, with 8 bases between. Germline assignment: CDR1 LGHNA and CDR2 YNFKEQ. In DNA form, the CDR3 reads TGTGCCAGCAGCCAAGATCTGGCTGCGAACACCGGGGAGCTGTTTTTT. Translating it yields CASSQDLAANTGELFF.

The J gene is TRBJ2-7, the V gene TRBV6-6; 12 bases agree with TRBD1. This CDR3 region has 15 residues. The trim removed 2 bases at V and 5 bases at J, leaving 4 bases unmatched. Germline CDR1 and CDR2: MNHNY and SVGAGI (reference sequence). The CDR3 here is CASSYGTGGWNEQYF. CDR3 DNA sequence: TGTGCCAGCAGTTACGGGACAGGGGGCTGGAACGAGCAGTACTTC.

The V and J genes are TRBV15 and TRBJ1-2, with D tentatively TRBD1 (5 bases). Trimming stripped 3 bases from V and 6 bases from J, with 8 bases between. The CDR3 is 12 residues long. The germline CDR1 and CDR2 sequences are LNHNV and YYDKDF (reference sequence). Here the CDR3 DNA reads TGTGCCACCAGCAGGGGGGGGGATGGCTACACCTTC. This codes for CATSRGGDGYTF.